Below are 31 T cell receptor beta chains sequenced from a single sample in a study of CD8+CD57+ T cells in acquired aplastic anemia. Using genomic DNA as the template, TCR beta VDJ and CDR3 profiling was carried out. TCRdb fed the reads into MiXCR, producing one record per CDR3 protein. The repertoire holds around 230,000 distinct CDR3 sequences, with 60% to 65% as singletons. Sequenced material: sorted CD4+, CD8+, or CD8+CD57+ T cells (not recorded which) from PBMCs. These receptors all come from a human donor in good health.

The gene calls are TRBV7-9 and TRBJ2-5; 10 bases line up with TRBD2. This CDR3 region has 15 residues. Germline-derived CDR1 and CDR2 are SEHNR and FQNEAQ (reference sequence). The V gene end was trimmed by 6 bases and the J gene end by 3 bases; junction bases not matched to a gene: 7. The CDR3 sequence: CASSYASGGEETQYF. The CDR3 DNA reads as TGTGCCAGCAGTTACGCTAGCGGGGGCGAAGAGACCCAGTACTTC.

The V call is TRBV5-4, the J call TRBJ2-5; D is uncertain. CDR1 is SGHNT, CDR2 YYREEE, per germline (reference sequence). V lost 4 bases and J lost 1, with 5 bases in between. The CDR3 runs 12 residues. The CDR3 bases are TGTGCCAGCAGCAGGGCCCAAGAGACCCAGTACTTC. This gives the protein CASSRAQETQYF.

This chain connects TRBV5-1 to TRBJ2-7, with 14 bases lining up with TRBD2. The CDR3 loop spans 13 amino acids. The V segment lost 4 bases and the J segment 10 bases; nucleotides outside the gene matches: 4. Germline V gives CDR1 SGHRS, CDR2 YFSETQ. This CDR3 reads CASSGTSGSSQYF. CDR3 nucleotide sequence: TGCGCCAGCAGCGGGACTAGCGGGAGTAGTCAGTACTTC.

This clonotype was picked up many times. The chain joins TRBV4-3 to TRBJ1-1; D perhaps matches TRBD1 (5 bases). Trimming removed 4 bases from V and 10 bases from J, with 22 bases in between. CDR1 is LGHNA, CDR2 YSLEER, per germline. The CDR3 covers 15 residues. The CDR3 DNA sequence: TGCGCCAGCAGCCGAGCCAGGGTTGGAGTTGCTCCAGCTTTCTTT. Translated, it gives CASSRARVGVAPAFF.

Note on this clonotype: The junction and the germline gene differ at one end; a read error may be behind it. The CDR3 DNA reads as TGTGCCAGCAGTTTATCTGCGGGAGTGAGTCGCGAGCAGTACTTC. This sequence encodes CASSLSAGVSREQYF. The chain uses TRBV24-1 and TRBJ2-7; 7 nucleotides match TRBD2. Germline V gene data show CDR1 as KGHDR and CDR2 as SFDVKD. This CDR3 comprises 15 residues.

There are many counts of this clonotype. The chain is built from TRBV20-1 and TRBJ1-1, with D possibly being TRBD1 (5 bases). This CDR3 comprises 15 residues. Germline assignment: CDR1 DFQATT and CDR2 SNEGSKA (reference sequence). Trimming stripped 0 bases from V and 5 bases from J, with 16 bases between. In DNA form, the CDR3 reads TGCAGTGCTAGAGATTACGCGCTAGGGGAGACTGAAGCTTTCTTT. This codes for CSARDYALGETEAFF.

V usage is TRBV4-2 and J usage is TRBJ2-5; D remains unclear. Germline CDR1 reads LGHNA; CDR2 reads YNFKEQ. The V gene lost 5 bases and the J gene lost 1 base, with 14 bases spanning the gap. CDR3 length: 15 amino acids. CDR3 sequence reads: CASSSQPGTQETQYF. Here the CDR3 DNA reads TGTGCCAGCAGCTCCCAACCCGGAACCCAAGAGACCCAGTACTTC.

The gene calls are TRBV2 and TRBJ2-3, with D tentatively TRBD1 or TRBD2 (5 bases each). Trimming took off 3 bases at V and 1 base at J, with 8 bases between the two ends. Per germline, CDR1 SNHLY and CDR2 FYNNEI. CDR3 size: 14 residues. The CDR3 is CASSEGRGTDTQYF. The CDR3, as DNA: TGTGCCAGCAGTGAGGGGCGGGGCACAGATACGCAGTATTTT.

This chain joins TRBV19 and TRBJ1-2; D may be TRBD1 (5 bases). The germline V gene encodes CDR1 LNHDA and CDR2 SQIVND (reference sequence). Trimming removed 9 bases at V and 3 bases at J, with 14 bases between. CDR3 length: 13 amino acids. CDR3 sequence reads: CASGGGVDYGYTF. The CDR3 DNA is TGTGCCAGCGGGGGGGGGGTCGACTATGGCTACACCTTC.

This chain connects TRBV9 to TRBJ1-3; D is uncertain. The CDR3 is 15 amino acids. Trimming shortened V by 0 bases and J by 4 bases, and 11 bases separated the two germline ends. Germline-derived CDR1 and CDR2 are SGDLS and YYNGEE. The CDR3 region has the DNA TGTGCCAGCAGCGTAGGACGGGCGTTGGGAAACACCATATATTTT. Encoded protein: CASSVGRALGNTIYF.

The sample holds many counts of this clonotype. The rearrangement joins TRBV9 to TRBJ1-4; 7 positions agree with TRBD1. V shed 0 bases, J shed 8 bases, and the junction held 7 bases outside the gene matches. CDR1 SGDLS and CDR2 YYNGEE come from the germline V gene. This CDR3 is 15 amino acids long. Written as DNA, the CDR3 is TGTGCCAGCAGCGTAGGAGAGGGGGCGGGGGAAAAACTGTTTTTT. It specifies CASSVGEGAGEKLFF.

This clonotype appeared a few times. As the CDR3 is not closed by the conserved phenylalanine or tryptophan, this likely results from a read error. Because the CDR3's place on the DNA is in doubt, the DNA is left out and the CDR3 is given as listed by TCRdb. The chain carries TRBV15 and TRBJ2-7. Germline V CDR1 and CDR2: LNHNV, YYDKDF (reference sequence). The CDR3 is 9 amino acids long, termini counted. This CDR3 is CATSRDLLQ.

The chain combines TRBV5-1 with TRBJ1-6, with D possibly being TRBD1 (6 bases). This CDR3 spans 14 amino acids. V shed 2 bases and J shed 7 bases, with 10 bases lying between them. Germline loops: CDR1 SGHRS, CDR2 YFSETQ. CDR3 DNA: TGCGCCAGCAGCTTTAACAGGGAAAATTCACCCCTCCACTTT. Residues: CASSFNRENSPLHF.

The CDR3 coding sequence is TGCAGTGCTAGGGACAGATCGAACGACGAGCAGTACTTC. Translating it yields CSARDRSNDEQYF. The chain links TRBV20-1 to TRBJ2-7; D perhaps matches TRBD1 (6 bases). The CDR3 has 13 residues. V dropped 3 bases and J dropped 5 bases, with 14 bases sitting between them. Germline values: CDR1 DFQATT, CDR2 SNEGSKA (reference sequence).

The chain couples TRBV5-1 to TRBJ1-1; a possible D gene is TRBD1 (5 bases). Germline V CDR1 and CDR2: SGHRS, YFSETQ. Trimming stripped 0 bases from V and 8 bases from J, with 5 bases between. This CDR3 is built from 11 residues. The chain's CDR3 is CASSLGQEAFF. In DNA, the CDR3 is TGCGCCAGCAGCTTGGGACAGGAAGCTTTCTTT.

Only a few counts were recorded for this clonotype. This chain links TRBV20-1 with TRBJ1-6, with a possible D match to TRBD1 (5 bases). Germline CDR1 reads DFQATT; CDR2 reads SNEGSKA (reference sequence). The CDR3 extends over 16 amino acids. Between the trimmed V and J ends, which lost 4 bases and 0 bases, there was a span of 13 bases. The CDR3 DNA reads TGCAGTGCTACTCCGGACACGAGCTCCTATAATTCACCCCTCCACTTT. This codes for CSATPDTSSYNSPLHF.

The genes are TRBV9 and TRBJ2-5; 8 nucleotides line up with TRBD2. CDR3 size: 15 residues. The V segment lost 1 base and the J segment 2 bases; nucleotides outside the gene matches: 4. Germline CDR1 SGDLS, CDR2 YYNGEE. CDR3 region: CASSVMSGGQETQYF. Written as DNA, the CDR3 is TGTGCCAGCAGCGTAATGAGCGGGGGACAAGAGACCCAGTACTTC.

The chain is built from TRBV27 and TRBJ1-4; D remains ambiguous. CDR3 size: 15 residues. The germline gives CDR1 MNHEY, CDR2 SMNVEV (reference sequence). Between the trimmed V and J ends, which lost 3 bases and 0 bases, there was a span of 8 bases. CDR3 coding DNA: TGTGCCAGCAGTTTTCTCGCGGCAACTAATGAAAAACTGTTTTTT. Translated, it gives CASSFLAATNEKLFF.

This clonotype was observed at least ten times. CDR3 in DNA: TGTGCCAGCAGTTTATTTGGTTTGCGTACTAGCGCGAACAATGAGCAGTTCTTC. It encodes CASSLFGLRTSANNEQFF. This rearrangement joins TRBV12-3 or TRBV12-4 to TRBJ2-1; 7 bases line up with TRBD2. Trimming removed 2 bases from V and 5 bases from J; junction bases left unmatched: 15. The CDR3 spans 18 residues.

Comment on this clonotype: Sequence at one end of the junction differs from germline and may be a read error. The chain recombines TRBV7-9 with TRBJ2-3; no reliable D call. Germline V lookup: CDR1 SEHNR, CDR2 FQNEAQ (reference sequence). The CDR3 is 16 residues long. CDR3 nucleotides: TGTGCCAGCAGCTTAGGGACCCAGAGGCTCACAGATACGCAGTACTTT. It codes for CASSLGTQRLTDTQYF.

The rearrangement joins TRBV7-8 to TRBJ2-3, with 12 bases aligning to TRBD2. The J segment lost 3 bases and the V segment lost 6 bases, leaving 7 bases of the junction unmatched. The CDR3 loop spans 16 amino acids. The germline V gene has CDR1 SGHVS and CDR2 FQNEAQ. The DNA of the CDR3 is TGTGCCAGCAGTTTAAGTGGACTAGCGGGAACAGATACGCAGTATTTT. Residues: CASSLSGLAGTDTQYF.

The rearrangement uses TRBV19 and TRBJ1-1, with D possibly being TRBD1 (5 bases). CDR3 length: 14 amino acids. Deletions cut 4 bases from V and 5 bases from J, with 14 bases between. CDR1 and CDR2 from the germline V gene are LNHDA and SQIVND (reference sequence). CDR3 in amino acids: CASSTQGRSTEAFF. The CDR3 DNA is TGTGCCAGTAGTACTCAGGGACGGTCAACTGAAGCTTTCTTT.

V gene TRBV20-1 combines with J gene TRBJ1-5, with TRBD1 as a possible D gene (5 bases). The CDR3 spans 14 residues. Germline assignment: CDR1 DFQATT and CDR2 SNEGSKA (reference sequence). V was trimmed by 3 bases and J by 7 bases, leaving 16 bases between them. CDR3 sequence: CSARRWGRGQPQHF. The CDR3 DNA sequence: TGCAGTGCTAGGAGGTGGGGCAGAGGACAGCCCCAGCATTTT.

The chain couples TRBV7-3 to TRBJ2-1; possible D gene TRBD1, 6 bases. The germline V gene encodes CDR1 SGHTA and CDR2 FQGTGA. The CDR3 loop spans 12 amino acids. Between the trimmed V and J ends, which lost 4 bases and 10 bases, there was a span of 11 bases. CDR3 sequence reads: CASSYTQGEQFF. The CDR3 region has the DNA TGTGCCAGCAGCTATACACAGGGAGAGCAGTTCTTC.

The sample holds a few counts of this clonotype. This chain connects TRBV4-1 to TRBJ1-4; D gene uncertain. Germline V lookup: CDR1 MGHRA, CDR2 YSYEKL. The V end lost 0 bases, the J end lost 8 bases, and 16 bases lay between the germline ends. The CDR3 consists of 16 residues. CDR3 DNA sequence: TGCGCCAGCAGCCAAGATGATTTAGGGCTGGAGGAAAAACTGTTTTTT. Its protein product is CASSQDDLGLEEKLFF.

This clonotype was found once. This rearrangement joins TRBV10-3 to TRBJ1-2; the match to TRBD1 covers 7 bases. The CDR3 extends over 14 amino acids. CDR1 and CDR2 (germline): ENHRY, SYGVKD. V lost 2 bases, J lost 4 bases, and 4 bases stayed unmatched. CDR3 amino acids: CAISEGDSFYGYTF. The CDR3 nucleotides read TGTGCCATCAGTGAGGGGGACAGCTTCTATGGCTACACCTTC.

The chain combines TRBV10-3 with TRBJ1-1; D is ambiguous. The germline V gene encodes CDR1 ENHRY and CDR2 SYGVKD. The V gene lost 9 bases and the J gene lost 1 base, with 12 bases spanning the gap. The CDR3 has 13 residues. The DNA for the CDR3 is TGTGCCATTGGACTGGATGGGAACACTGAAGCTTTCTTT. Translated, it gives CAIGLDGNTEAFF.

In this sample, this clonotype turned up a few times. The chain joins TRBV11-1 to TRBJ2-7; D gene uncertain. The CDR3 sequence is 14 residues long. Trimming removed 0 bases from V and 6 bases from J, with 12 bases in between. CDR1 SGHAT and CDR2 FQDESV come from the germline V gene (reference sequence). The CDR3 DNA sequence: TGTGCCAGCAGCTTAGCCCTGCTGGCCCCCGAGCAGTACTTC. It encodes CASSLALLAPEQYF.

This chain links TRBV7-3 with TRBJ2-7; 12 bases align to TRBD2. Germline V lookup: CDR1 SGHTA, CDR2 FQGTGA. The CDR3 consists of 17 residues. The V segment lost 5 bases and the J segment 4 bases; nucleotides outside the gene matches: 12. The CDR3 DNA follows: TGTGCCAGCAGCACTAGGGGGGTGACTAGCGGGAGTTACGAGCAGTACTTC. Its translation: CASSTRGVTSGSYEQYF. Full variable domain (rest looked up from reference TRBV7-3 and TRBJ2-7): GAGVSQTPSNKVTEKGKYVELRCDPISGHTALYWYRQSLGQGPEFLIYFQGTGAADDSGLPNDRFFAVRPEGSVSTLKIQRTERGDSAVYLCASSTRGVTSGSYEQYFGPGTRLTVT.

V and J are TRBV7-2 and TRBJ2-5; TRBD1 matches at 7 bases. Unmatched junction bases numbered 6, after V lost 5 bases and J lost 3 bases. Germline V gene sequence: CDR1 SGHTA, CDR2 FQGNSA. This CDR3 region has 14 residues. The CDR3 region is CASSISTGEETQYF. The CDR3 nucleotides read TGTGCCAGCAGCATAAGCACAGGGGAAGAGACCCAGTACTTC.

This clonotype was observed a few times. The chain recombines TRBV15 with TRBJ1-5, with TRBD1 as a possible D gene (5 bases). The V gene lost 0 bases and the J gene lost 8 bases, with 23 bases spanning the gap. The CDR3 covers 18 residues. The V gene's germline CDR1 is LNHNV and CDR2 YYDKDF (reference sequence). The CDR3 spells CATSRDSNSGGGNEPQHF. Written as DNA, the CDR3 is TGTGCCACCAGCAGAGATTCGAATAGCGGGGGGGGAAATGAGCCCCAGCATTTT. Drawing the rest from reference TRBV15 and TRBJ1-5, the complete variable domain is DAMVIQNPRYQVTQFGKPVTLSCSQTLNHNVMYWYQQKSSQAPKLLFHYYDKDFNNEADTPDNFQSRRPNTSFCFLDIRSPGLGDTAMYLCATSRDSNSGGGNEPQHFGDGTRLSIL.